Sequencing of this T cell receptor beta chain was carried out in a study of CD8+ T cells in alopecia areata. Study outcomes and limitations: Scalp sample data also include resident alphabeta T cells from normal skin. Relative to normal scalp, lesional scalp, especially alopecia totalis/universalis, showed higher clonality.

There are 15 residues in the CDR3. Per the germline V gene, CDR1 is MGHDK and CDR2 is SYGVNS. V was pared by 1 base and J by 8 bases, with 12 bases between. TCR sequencing used cDNA made by reverse transcription of extracted RNA. The protocol was immunoSEQ multiplex PCR, while the TCRdb copy is restricted to in-frame clones and leaves out a portion. The sample shows roughly 180,000 clones, about 48% of them seen only once. As for this clone: Its cognate antigen is unknown.

Treatment reported: oral pan-JAK inhibitor, 5-10 mg twice daily. The receptor's source is a human donor with alopecia areata. Sequencing was performed on CD8+ T cells sorted from blood, taken at week 24, from a patient treated with tofacitinib. The rearrangement joins TRBV25-1 to TRBJ1-6; a weak D match, TRBD1 (5 bases). The CDR3 loop reads CASSESGLRDSPLHF. CDR3 in DNA: TGTGCCAGCAGTGAATCAGGGCTTCGTGATTCACCCCTCCACTTT.